The following is a T cell receptor (beta chain) sequence with its context. The antigen is undetermined. The data originate from a study of cytomegalovirus exposure and HLA in healthy donors. Study-wide findings and caveats: It was 164 TCR beta chains that were listed as cytomegalovirus-associated. Across all donors, roughly uniform sequencing depth was an assumption of the presence/absence analyses. A later analysis found common viral pathogens apparently linked to several of the most significant clusters.

Primers: 60 Vbeta forward and 13 Jbeta reverse. Profiling relied on immunoSEQ multiplex PCR, and the TCRdb table lists in-frame clones only, not all of them. The data hold 150,000 to 180,000 clones, with roughly 80% observed a single time. The CDR3 extends over 13 amino acids. Trimming left V 8 bases short and J 6 bases short, with 17 bases between. CDR1 is KGHSH, CDR2 LQKENI, per germline. The rearrangement uses TRBV18 and TRBJ2-7; D uncertain. The sequence derives from a man aged 18 to 29 in good health and CMV-seronegative. The specimen was PBMCs. The CDR3: CASISSTAGEQYF. CDR3 DNA sequence: TGTGCCAGCATTTCCTCAACAGCCGGCGAGCAGTACTTC. The whole variable domain, remainder taken from reference TRBV18 and TRBJ2-7, is NAGVMQNPRHLVRRRGQEARLRCSPMKGHSHVYWYRQLPEEGLKFMVYLQKENIIDESGMPKERFSAEFPKEGPSILRIQQVVRGDSAAYFCASISSTAGEQYFGPGTRLTVT.